This TCR beta chain was observed in a study of blood T cells in healthy people across ages. As for the study in general: Every two T cells gave about one barcoded beta molecule via template switching. General study results and limits: Diversity of TCR beta per million T cells declined in a roughly linear way with age.

A second PCR, run for roughly 7 to 12 cycles, used a sample-barcoded 5' primer plus a J-beta primer mix. Template switching added a 12-random-nucleotide identifier to every cDNA molecule. TCRdb redid the calling of the 5' RACE reads with MiXCR, one entry per CDR3 protein. Seen here are 1.5 million to 2 million distinct CDR3 sequences, roughly 28% observed once, and the top ten hold roughly 8%. The CDR3 spans 13 residues. Germline CDR1 is SNHLY and CDR2 is FYNNEI. V lost 8 bases and J lost 5; bases outside the gene matches: 6. In terms of origin and age, donors were healthy Caucasian individuals from Russia aged roughly 6 to 90. As to this clonotype: Its antigen is not known.

This receptor was taken from a woman younger than 45 in good health. The chain combines TRBV2 with TRBJ2-5, with TRBD2 matching 9 bases. The sample consisted of blood. CDR3 in amino acids: CASAGLAGETQYF. The DNA for the CDR3 is TGTGCCAGCGCGGGACTAGCAGGGGAGACCCAGTACTTC.